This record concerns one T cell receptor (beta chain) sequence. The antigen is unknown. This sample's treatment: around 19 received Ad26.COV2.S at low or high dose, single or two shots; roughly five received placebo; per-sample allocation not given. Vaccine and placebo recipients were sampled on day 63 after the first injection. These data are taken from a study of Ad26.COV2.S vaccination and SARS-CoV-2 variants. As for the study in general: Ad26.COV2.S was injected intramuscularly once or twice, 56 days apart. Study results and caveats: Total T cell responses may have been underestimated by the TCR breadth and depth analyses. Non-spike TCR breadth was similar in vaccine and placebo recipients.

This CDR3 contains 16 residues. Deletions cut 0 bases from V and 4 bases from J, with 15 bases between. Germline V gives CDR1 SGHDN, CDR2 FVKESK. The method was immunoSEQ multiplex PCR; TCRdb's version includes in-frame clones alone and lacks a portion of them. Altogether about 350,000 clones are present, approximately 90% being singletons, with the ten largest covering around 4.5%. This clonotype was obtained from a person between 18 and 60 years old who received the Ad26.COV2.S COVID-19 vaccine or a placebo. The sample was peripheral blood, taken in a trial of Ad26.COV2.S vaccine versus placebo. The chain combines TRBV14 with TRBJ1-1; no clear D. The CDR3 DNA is TGTGCCAGCAGCCAAGATCCTCTGTTAAGGGCCACTGAAGCTTTCTTT. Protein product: CASSQDPLLRATEAFF. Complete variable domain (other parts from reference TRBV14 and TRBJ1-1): EAGVTQFPSHSVIEKGQTVTLRCDPISGHDNLYWYRRVMGKEIKFLLHFVKESKQDESGMPNNRFLAERTGGTYSTLKVQPAELEDSGVYFCASSQDPLLRATEAFFGQGTRLTVV.